Listed below are T cell receptor beta chains from one sample, sequenced in a study of shared clonotypes between healthy human individuals. Some clones are missing from TCRdb's copy, which holds only in-frame ones; the method was immunoSEQ multiplex PCR. The table shows some 2,000,000 clones, with approximately 95% occurring only once. Material: naive CD4+ T cells sorted from blood. Every receptor here comes from a man aged 18-30 years in good health. Both conserved end residues are part of each CDR3. The D gene is left open where the match is weak. The size entry is marked missing in some rows and otherwise reads once, few, many or a size class.

d_gene	j_gene	v_gene	len	abundance	CDR3nt	CDR3aa
TRBD1	TRBJ2-2	TRBV28	18	NA	TGTGCCAGCAGTCCCCAACCGGGACAGGGGGCCCACACCGGGGAGCTGTTTTTT	CASSPQPGQGAHTGELFF
NA	TRBJ2-5	TRBV11-2	16	NA	TGTGCCAGCAGCTCCGCCCCCGGGAAGAACCAAGGGACCCAGTACTTC	CASSSAPGKNQGTQYF
NA	TRBJ1-2	TRBV7-2	15	NA	TGTGCCAGCAGCTTAGTTGGGAGCAGTCAATATGGCTACACCTTC	CASSLVGSSQYGYTF
NA	TRBJ1-1	TRBV7-2	14	NA	TGTGCCAGCAGCTTGGCCGGAGTGAACACTGAAGCTTTCTTT	CASSLAGVNTEAFF
NA	TRBJ1-2	TRBV25-1	12	NA	TGTGCCAGCAGTGAGGAGAGGGGTCCCTACACCTTC	CASSEERGPYTF
TRBD2	TRBJ2-1	TRBV5-1	16	once	TGCGCCAGCAGCCCGGGGACTAGCGGGAACTACAATGAGCAGTTCTTC	CASSPGTSGNYNEQFF
TRBD1	TRBJ1-3	TRBV27	15	NA	TGTGCCAGCAGTCGTACAGGGGGCTCGGGAAACACCATATATTTT	CASSRTGGSGNTIYF
NA	TRBJ2-6	TRBV11-3	15	NA	TGTGCCAGCAGCTCAAGCTACCCTGGGGCCAACGTCCTGACTTTC	CASSSSYPGANVLTF
NA	TRBJ1-5	TRBV2	13	NA	TGTGCCAGCAACCCGGGCCTCAATCAGCCCCAGCATTTT	CASNPGLNQPQHF
NA	TRBJ1-4	TRBV7-9	15	once	TGTGCCAGCAGCTATGAACAGGGCGGTAATGAAAAACTGTTTTTT	CASSYEQGGNEKLFF
NA	TRBJ2-2	TRBV25-1	14	NA	TGTGCCAGCAGGGACGGCGTGAACACCGGGGAGCTGTTTTTT	CASRDGVNTGELFF
TRBD2	TRBJ2-2	TRBV6-5	13	NA	TGTGCCGGGAGGGACCGCAGTAGCGGGGAGCTGTTTTTT	CAGRDRSSGELFF
NA	TRBJ1-6	TRBV5-4	15	NA	TGTGCCAGCAGCTTGGGGCGGACGGATAATTCACCCCTCCACTTT	CASSLGRTDNSPLHF
TRBD1	TRBJ1-4	TRBV5-1	15	NA	TGCGCCAGCAGCTTAGGGTACAGGGGAGGAGAAAAACTGTTTTTT	CASSLGYRGGEKLFF
TRBD1	TRBJ1-4	TRBV7-9	14	NA	TGTGCCAGCAGCCTAGGACAGGGAAATGAAAAACTGTTTTTT	CASSLGQGNEKLFF
TRBD2	TRBJ2-1	TRBV7-2	15	NA	TGTGCCAGCAGCCAGACTAGCGGGGATTACAATGAGCAGTTCTTC	CASSQTSGDYNEQFF
NA	TRBJ1-1	TRBV10-3	12	NA	TGTGCCATCACCCAGGGTGGCACTGAAGCTTTCTTT	CAITQGGTEAFF
NA	TRBJ1-1	TRBV6-6	16	NA	TGTGCCAGCAGTTACTCGTTCACATCAGGGGCTACTGAAGCTTTCTTT	CASSYSFTSGATEAFF
NA	TRBJ1-3	TRBV4-1	13	NA	TGCGCCAGCAGCGTTGAGGCTGGAAACACCATATATTTT	CASSVEAGNTIYF
NA	TRBJ1-1	TRBV10-3	13	NA	TGTGCCATCAGTGACAGGGGACACACTGAAGCTTTCTTT	CAISDRGHTEAFF
NA	TRBJ2-1	TRBV5-6	14	NA	TGTGCCAGCAGCTTCCTTAGGGTTAGGGATGAGCAGTTCTTC	CASSFLRVRDEQFF
TRBD2	TRBJ2-3	TRBV10-3	14	NA	TGTGCCATCAGTGCTAGCGGGGGCACAGATACGCAGTATTTT	CAISASGGTDTQYF
TRBD2	TRBJ2-7	TRBV5-1	15	NA	TGCGCCAGCAGCTTGGTAGCGGGCCGTTTCTACGAGCAGTACTTC	CASSLVAGRFYEQYF
NA	TRBJ1-2	TRBV5-1	15	NA	TGCGCCAGCAGCTTGGAGTTCGGGAGGGAGGATGGCTACACCTTC	CASSLEFGREDGYTF
NA	TRBJ2-4	TRBV30	16	NA	TGTGCCTGGAGTGTACTGGGGGCGTTAGCCAAAAACATTCAGTACTTC	CAWSVLGALAKNIQYF
TRBD2	TRBJ2-2	TRBV25-1	14	NA	TGTGCCAGCAGTGGTTGGGAGGGAGCCGGGGAGCTGTTTTTT	CASSGWEGAGELFF
NA	TRBJ2-7	TRBV19	13	NA	TGTGCCAGTAGTATGGGGCTAGCTCCCGAGCAGTACTTC	CASSMGLAPEQYF
TRBD1	TRBJ2-2	TRBV7-9	14	NA	TGTGCCGGCAGCCTGGGACAGAGCACCGGGGAGCTGTTTTTT	CAGSLGQSTGELFF
TRBD1	TRBJ1-3	TRBV28	14	NA	TGTGCCAGCAGCTCGACAGGGGATGGAAACACCATATATTTT	CASSSTGDGNTIYF
TRBD1	TRBJ2-7	TRBV2	17	NA	TGTGCCAGCAGTGGGCAAGGACAGGGTCTAGTAACCTACGAGCAGTACTTC	CASSGQGQGLVTYEQYF